This is a list of T cell receptor beta chains from one sample in a study of blood T cell repertoires in COVID-19. The method was immunoSEQ multiplex PCR; TCRdb's version includes in-frame clones alone and lacks a portion of them. Of 50,000 to 70,000 clones listed, roughly 80% were seen once; the top ten hold approximately 3%. Sequences were obtained from peripheral blood. These receptors originate from a man aged 60 to 69 with acute or convalescent COVID-19. Each CDR3 is given with its conserved first and last residue. D genes are given only for firm matches. Where a row states a size, it is once, few, many or the class of an expanded clone; other rows omit it.

j_gene	v_gene	abundance	d_gene	CDR3nt	CDR3aa
TRBJ1-3	TRBV5-1	-	-	TGCGCCAGCAGCTTAGGGGACTCTGGAAACACCATATATTTT	CASSLGDSGNTIYF
TRBJ1-2	TRBV27	-	-	TGTGCCAGCAGTACAGGGCTCTATGGCTACACCTTC	CASSTGLYGYTF
TRBJ2-2	TRBV9	medium-sized	-	TGTGCCAGCAGCCCTGGATCGGGGGTCAGGATCGGGGAGCTGTTTTTT	CASSPGSGVRIGELFF
TRBJ2-7	TRBV12-3/TRBV12-4	-	-	TGTGCCAGCACCAGGGGGAGGGAGCAGTACTTC	CASTRGREQYF
TRBJ2-1	TRBV5-1	-	-	TGCGCCAGCAGCTCAGGACCGGGACTGAACAATGAGCAGTTCTTC	CASSSGPGLNNEQFF
TRBJ2-5	TRBV7-2	-	TRBD2	TGTGCCAGCAGCTCTAGCGGGGGAGAGACCCAGTACTTC	CASSSSGGETQYF
TRBJ2-5	TRBV7-2	-	TRBD2	TGTGCCAGCAGTCCCGGGACTAGCGTTCAAGAGACCCAGTACTTC	CASSPGTSVQETQYF
TRBJ2-2	TRBV7-6	-	TRBD2	TGTGCCAGCAGCTTATATGGGGGGGTAACAAACACCGGGGAGCTGTTTTTT	CASSLYGGVTNTGELFF
TRBJ1-5	TRBV29-1	-	TRBD1	TGCAGCGTCCTTTTCCCAGGGGGCGGCAATCAGCCCCAGCATTTT	CSVLFPGGGNQPQHF
TRBJ2-2	TRBV6-5	-	-	TGTGCCAGTTACCGGCTCTCTAGGGGCGGGGAGCTGTTTTTT	CASYRLSRGGELFF
TRBJ1-6	TRBV28	-	-	TGTGCCAGCAGACGTACAGGTTATAATTCACCCCTCCACTTT	CASRRTGYNSPLHF
TRBJ1-1	TRBV19	few	-	TGTGCCAGTAGTATAACTCTGGGGAGGGGGGTGAACACTGAAGCTTTCTTT	CASSITLGRGVNTEAFF
TRBJ2-6	TRBV21-1	-	-	TGTGCCAGCAGAAGACTAGCGGGGGTTCCCTCTGGGGCCAACGTCCTGACTTTC	CASRRLAGVPSGANVLTF
TRBJ1-1	TRBV21-1	-	-	TGTGCCAGCAGCAAAGTTGGGGGAGGGGACACTGAAGCTTTCTTT	CASSKVGGGDTEAFF
TRBJ1-4	TRBV6-1	-	-	TGTGCCAGCAGTGAGCTGTCCGGGACAACGCTATCAAGGGTTGGAAAACTGTTTTTT	CASSELSGTTLSRVGKLFF
TRBJ2-7	TRBV27	-	-	TGTGCCAGCAGTTTACAGGGTCAGAACGAGCAGTACTTC	CASSLQGQNEQYF
TRBJ2-3	TRBV9	-	-	TGTGCCAGCAGCGCCCGGACTGGGGCAGATACGCAGTATTTT	CASSARTGADTQYF
TRBJ2-1	TRBV6-6	-	-	TGTGCCAGCAGGTACACAGGATTCAATGAGCAGTTCTTC	CASRYTGFNEQFF
TRBJ2-1	TRBV4-1	-	-	TGCGCCAGCAGTCCCCACACGGGTCTGGTTGAGCAGTTCTTC	CASSPHTGLVEQFF
TRBJ1-2	TRBV29-1	-	-	TGCAGCGTTGACGCCCGGGGGAATGGCTACACCTTC	CSVDARGNGYTF
TRBJ2-2	TRBV2	-	TRBD2	TGTGCCAGCACTGAACACGCTAGCGGGGCTTCAGGGGAGCTGTTTTTT	CASTEHASGASGELFF
TRBJ2-7	TRBV20-1	-	TRBD2	TGCAGTGCTAGTGCCCCCGGGGAGGGGATTTCCGGCGAGCAGTACTTC	CSASAPGEGISGEQYF
TRBJ2-7	TRBV15	once	-	TGTGCCACCAGCAGAGAGGCGGGATACGAGCAGTACTTC	CATSREAGYEQYF
TRBJ2-5	TRBV11-2	-	TRBD2	TGTGCCAGCACGGCCGGGACTAGCGGGGGGGCCGGTGAGACCCAGTACTTC	CASTAGTSGGAGETQYF
TRBJ1-2	TRBV18	-	-	TGTGCCAGCCTCCGGACCCGGGGGGACTATGGCTACACCTTC	CASLRTRGDYGYTF
TRBJ1-1	TRBV4-2	-	-	TGTGCCAGCATCCCTCCAGGTCCCTTACCGATGAACACTGAAGCTTTCTTT	CASIPPGPLPMNTEAFF
TRBJ1-1	TRBV9	-	-	TGTGCCAGCAGCCCCGAGAGGGGGGGAGCTTTCTTT	CASSPERGGAFF
TRBJ1-4	TRBV24-1	-	TRBD1	TGTGCCACCAGTGAACAGGGGGCGCCGGCTAATGAAAAACTGTTTTTT	CATSEQGAPANEKLFF
TRBJ2-6	TRBV5-6	-	-	TGTGCCAGCATCAGATCTGGGGCCAACGTCCTGACTTTC	CASIRSGANVLTF
TRBJ1-2	TRBV7-9	-	TRBD1	TGTGCCAGCAGCAACAGGGGCGACTATGGCTACACCTTC	CASSNRGDYGYTF
TRBJ1-5	TRBV27	few	TRBD1	TGTGCCAGCAGTTTATCCGGGACAGCTAGCAATCAGCCCCAGCATTTT	CASSLSGTASNQPQHF
TRBJ1-2	TRBV6-5	-	TRBD1	TGTGCCAGCAGAGGGACAGGGGGCTATGGCTACACCTTC	CASRGTGGYGYTF
TRBJ1-2	TRBV27	-	-	TGTGCCAGCAGTTTAGCAGGGTATGGCTACACCTTC	CASSLAGYGYTF
TRBJ2-7	TRBV13	few	-	TGTGCCAGCAGCCCTGGGGGGAGCTCCTACGAGCAGTACTTC	CASSPGGSSYEQYF
TRBJ1-6	TRBV5-1	-	-	TGCGCCAGCAGCTTGGGTGACAGTCCTAGCTCCTATAATTCACCCCTCCACTTT	CASSLGDSPSSYNSPLHF
TRBJ1-5	TRBV6-2/TRBV6-3	-	-	TGTGCCAGCAGCCCCCAAGCGGCCCAGCATTTT	CASSPQAAQHF
TRBJ2-7	TRBV27	-	TRBD1	TGTGCCAGCAGTTCTCAGGGGGAGTCCTCCTACGAGCAGTACTTC	CASSSQGESSYEQYF
TRBJ1-2	TRBV5-1	-	-	TGCGCCAGCTATCCAATGCCCAGGGCAGACTATGGCTACACCTTC	CASYPMPRADYGYTF
TRBJ2-1	TRBV13	-	TRBD2	TGTGCCAGCAGCTTGGCGGGGGGTCCCTACAATGAGCAGTTCTTC	CASSLAGGPYNEQFF
TRBJ1-1	TRBV18	-	TRBD1	TGTGCCAGCTCACCAACCACAGGGGCCACTGAAGCTTTCTTT	CASSPTTGATEAFF
TRBJ1-6	TRBV4-1	few	-	TGCGCCAGCAGCCAAGCCCCTCGGGGGGGGAATTCACCCCTCCACTTT	CASSQAPRGGNSPLHF
TRBJ1-1	TRBV6-4	few	TRBD1	TGTGCCAGCAGTGACTCTGACAGGGGGACTGAAGCTTTCTTT	CASSDSDRGTEAFF
TRBJ2-7	TRBV7-2	-	TRBD1	TGTGCCAGCAGCCCGGGACAGGGAGGAATCGGGCAGTACTTC	CASSPGQGGIGQYF
TRBJ1-6	TRBV28	-	-	TGTGCCAGCAGTTTGGGCAGGCCTAATTCACCCCTCCACTTT	CASSLGRPNSPLHF
TRBJ1-2	TRBV5-1	-	TRBD1	TGCGCCAGCAGCCCGGAAGGGGGCGGGTCGGGCTACACCTTC	CASSPEGGGSGYTF
TRBJ2-3	TRBV18	-	-	TGTGCCAGCTCACCCCAACGTGGCCTTGACACAGATACGCAGTATTTT	CASSPQRGLDTDTQYF
TRBJ1-1	TRBV7-9	-	-	TGTGCCAGCAGCTTGGAGGGCACGAACACTGAAGCTTTCTTT	CASSLEGTNTEAFF
TRBJ1-4	TRBV5-1	once	-	TGCGCCAGCAGCCGATCCCAGGGGAGTGAAAAACTGTTTTTT	CASSRSQGSEKLFF
TRBJ2-2	TRBV5-4	few	-	TGTGCCAGCAGCGGGGCCGGTACCCTTTCCGGGGAGCTGTTTTTT	CASSGAGTLSGELFF
TRBJ2-3	TRBV6-5	-	TRBD1	TGTGCCAGCAGTTACTCGAGGGACAGATATACAGATACGCAGTATTTT	CASSYSRDRYTDTQYF
TRBJ2-3	TRBV24-1	-	TRBD2	TGTGCCACCAGTGACCCCACTAGCGGGGGGGGTAATACGCAGTATTTT	CATSDPTSGGGNTQYF
TRBJ1-1	TRBV4-2	-	TRBD1	TGTGCCAGCAGCCTTCAGGGGGCGTATGAAGCTTTCTTT	CASSLQGAYEAFF